The 29 T cell receptor beta chains presented below share a single source sample, sequenced in a study of T cells in Graves' hyperthyroidism and ophthalmopathy. RNA transcripts yielded amplified TCR beta CDR3 regions. An initial round of RT-PCR targeting the TCR CDR3 relied on the HTBI primer set. One entry per CDR3 protein results from TCRdb running MiXCR on the multiplex PCR reads. The top ten clones hold about 30% of a sample with about half a million distinct CDR3 sequences, roughly 20% of them seen once. The sample consisted of blood. The receptors shown here come from a man in his late teens or twenties with Graves' hyperthyroidism.

As concerns this clonotype: At one of its ends the junction is not consistent with the germline gene, which may arise from a read error. V and J are TRBV11-2 and TRBJ2-7, with 11 bases lining up with TRBD1. Germline CDR1 and CDR2: SGHAT and FQNNGV. The CDR3 runs 15 residues. The CDR3 DNA reads TGTGCCAGCAGGGACAGGGGGCTCATCTCCTACAAGCAGTACTTC. Amino acids: CASRDRGLISYKQYF.

The gene calls are TRBV7-3 and TRBJ1-2; TRBD1 matches at 7 bases. Germline assignment: CDR1 SGHTA and CDR2 FQGTGA. V lost 6 bases, J lost 6 bases, and 16 bases stayed unmatched. CDR3 length: 16 residues. The CDR3 nucleotides read TGTGCCAGCAGTCCTTACCGAACAACTGACAGGGATGGCTACACCTTC. Translating it yields CASSPYRTTDRDGYTF.

CDR3 bases: TGTGCCAGCAGTTTAGTTATTGGGGCCGTGGACGAGCAGTACTTC. Protein: CASSLVIGAVDEQYF. V gene TRBV27 combines with J gene TRBJ2-7; weak D call: TRBD1 (5 bases). Per the germline V gene, CDR1 is MNHEY and CDR2 is SMNVEV (reference sequence). V was pared by 2 bases and J by 5 bases, with 16 bases between. The length of the CDR3 is 15 residues.

This clonotype was detected ten times or more. This chain connects TRBV5-1 to TRBJ2-5, with a possible D match to TRBD1 (6 bases). V was pared by 4 bases and J by 2 bases, with 12 bases between. CDR3 length: 14 amino acids. The V gene's germline CDR1 is SGHRS and CDR2 YFSETQ. CDR3 bases: TGCGCCAGCAGCCCGGGGACATCTCAAGAGACCCAGTACTTC. Its translation is CASSPGTSQETQYF.

A remark on this clonotype: This clone may be a read error of a much larger clone one base away. The chain links TRBV6-5 to TRBJ2-2; D perhaps matches TRBD1 (5 bases). Germline CDR1 MNHEY, CDR2 SVGAGI. The CDR3 consists of 14 residues. CDR3 region: CAGSYSRVNGELFF. In DNA form, the CDR3 reads TGTGCCGGCAGTTACTCCAGGGTTAACGGGGAGCTGTTTTTT.

The chain joins TRBV6-5 to TRBJ2-5, with no clear D. Germline CDR1 reads MNHEY; CDR2 reads SVGAGI. There are 13 residues in the CDR3. Trimming pared 4 bases from V and 7 bases from J, leaving 13 bases between. The DNA for the CDR3 is TGTGCCAGCAGTTCCCCCCCCCCGGCGACCCAGTACTTC. Translating gives CASSSPPPATQYF.

This clonotype was counted ten times or more. The V and J genes are TRBV20-1 and TRBJ1-3; D gene unclear. The CDR3 spans 16 residues. Per germline, CDR1 DFQATT and CDR2 SNEGSKA (reference sequence). Trimming took off 5 bases at V and 0 bases at J, with 17 bases between the two ends. The CDR3 sequence: CSALPLGVSSGNTIYF. The CDR3, as DNA: TGCAGTGCTCTCCCCTTGGGTGTGAGCTCTGGAAACACCATATATTTT.

The chain couples TRBV6-1 to TRBJ1-2, with a tentative D call TRBD1 (5 bases). V was shortened by 5 bases and J by 4 bases, with 17 bases between the two germline ends. Per germline, CDR1 MNHNS and CDR2 SASEGT. The CDR3 runs to 15 residues. The CDR3 sequence is CASSKGGTVFYGYTF. DNA of the CDR3: TGTGCCAGCAGTAAAGGAGGGACGGTATTCTATGGCTACACCTTC.

This rearrangement joins TRBV6-2 or TRBV6-3 to TRBJ2-3; D remains unclear. Trimming took off 0 bases at V and 10 bases at J, with 11 bases between the two ends. The CDR3 covers 13 residues. Germline assignment: CDR1 MNHEY and CDR2 SVGEGT. The CDR3 loop is CASSYSIVDAQYF. The CDR3 DNA reads TGTGCCAGCAGTTACTCGATAGTGGATGCGCAGTATTTT.

With regard to this clonotype: This sequence may be a read error, since a much larger clone differs from it by one base. V gene TRBV2 combines with J gene TRBJ1-3; a possible D gene is TRBD1 (5 bases). The CDR3 consists of 15 residues. CDR1 SNHLY and CDR2 FYNNEI come from the germline V gene. For the CDR3, the DNA is TGTGCCAGCAACGGAGGGGATAACTCTGTAAACACCATATATTTT. Protein: CASNGGDNSVNTIYF.

This clonotype was found many times. The chain couples TRBV6-1 to TRBJ1-2; D is uncertain. There are 13 residues in the CDR3. The V gene's germline CDR1 is MNHNS and CDR2 SASEGT. Deletions cut 6 bases from V and 6 bases from J, with 14 bases between. CDR3 sequence reads: CASRDPLTHGYTF. The CDR3 bases are TGTGCCAGCAGGGATCCCCTAACACATGGCTACACCTTC.

The rearrangement uses TRBV5-1 and TRBJ2-5; D might be TRBD1 or TRBD2, each matching 5 bases. The V end lost 4 bases, the J end lost 2 bases, and 18 bases lay between the germline ends. The CDR3 has 16 amino acids. CDR1 and CDR2 (germline): SGHRS, YFSETQ. The CDR3 loop reads CASSNGDPGPQETQYF. CDR3 nucleotide sequence: TGCGCCAGCAGCAATGGTGACCCGGGACCGCAAGAGACCCAGTACTTC.

This clonotype was counted at least ten times. The J gene is TRBJ2-2, the V gene TRBV2; unclear D gene. CDR1 and CDR2 from the germline V gene are SNHLY and FYNNEI. The ends were cut back, 7 bases at V and 2 bases at J, with 5 bases in the middle. This CDR3 has 12 residues. The CDR3 loop reads CASKRNTGELFF. CDR3 coding DNA: TGTGCCAGCAAGAGAAACACCGGGGAGCTGTTTTTT.

This clonotype appeared many times. J is TRBJ1-2 and V is TRBV28; 7 bases map to TRBD1. The CDR3 loop spans 15 amino acids. The V gene end was trimmed by 3 bases and the J gene end by 4 bases; junction bases not matched to a gene: 8. In germline, CDR1 is MDHEN, CDR2 SYDVKM. The CDR3 DNA reads as TGTGCCAGCAGTTTCCCCAGGGGGGGTGGCTATGGCTACACCTTC. Its translation is CASSFPRGGGYGYTF.

This clonotype was recorded many times. This chain joins TRBV28 and TRBJ1-2; D gene uncertain. Germline CDR1 and CDR2: MDHEN and SYDVKM. Trimming removed 1 base from V and 4 bases from J, with 7 bases in between. The CDR3 runs 13 residues. This chain's CDR3 is CASSLSTAYGYTF. CDR3 in DNA: TGTGCCAGCAGTTTATCTACAGCCTATGGCTACACCTTC.

The chain combines TRBV12-3 or TRBV12-4 with TRBJ2-5; D is unresolved. The CDR3 spans 15 residues. The ends were cut back, 5 bases at V and 1 base at J, with 14 bases in the middle. This CDR3 reads CASSGYGRAQETQYF. CDR3 nucleotide sequence: TGTGCCAGCAGTGGTTATGGCCGGGCCCAAGAGACCCAGTACTTC.

This clonotype occurred many times. The rearrangement uses TRBV20-1 and TRBJ1-5; no reliable D call. CDR1 is DFQATT, CDR2 SNEGSKA, per germline (reference sequence). Trimming cost V 5 bases and J 0 bases, with 17 bases left between them. CDR3 length: 16 residues. DNA of the CDR3: TGCAGTGCTGCCCGGGCTGTTCGGGTTAGCAATCAGCCCCAGCATTTT. Encoded protein: CSAARAVRVSNQPQHF.

This clonotype was picked up many times. The chain has TRBV19 and TRBJ2-7, with TRBD2 matching over 8 bases. J lost 3 bases, V lost 8 bases, and 6 bases had no gene match. Germline assignment: CDR1 LNHDA and CDR2 SQIVND (reference sequence). CDR3 length equals 13 residues. The CDR3 here is CASSKRGIYEQYF. The CDR3 DNA reads TGTGCCAGTTCCAAGCGGGGGATCTACGAGCAGTACTTC.

This chain joins TRBV3-1 and TRBJ2-7, with D unclear. V lost 0 bases and J 2 bases, leaving 17 bases between the germline ends. Looked up from germline, CDR1 is LGHDT and CDR2 is YNNKEL (reference sequence). This CDR3 is 17 amino acids long. The CDR3 DNA sequence: TGTGCCAGCAGCCAAGATCATGCGGTGGATTTTGCCTACGAGCAGTACTTC. It codes for CASSQDHAVDFAYEQYF.

The J gene is TRBJ1-1, the V gene TRBV6-5; maybe TRBD1 (5 bases). Per germline, CDR1 MNHEY and CDR2 SVGAGI. Trimming stripped 0 bases from V and 4 bases from J, with 9 bases between. The CDR3 is 14 residues long. In DNA form, the CDR3 reads TGTGCCAGCAGTTACTCGGTGAGGGGCACTGAAGCTTTCTTT. Its protein is CASSYSVRGTEAFF.

This clonotype was counted ten times or more. This chain connects TRBV6-5 to TRBJ1-2; D unresolved. The V gene's germline CDR1 is MNHEY and CDR2 SVGAGI. The CDR3 totals 16 residues. V was clipped by 2 bases and J by 4 bases, with 17 bases between them. The CDR3 reads CASSYGPDPYGYGYTF. The CDR3 nucleotides read TGTGCCAGCAGTTACGGTCCAGACCCTTACGGCTATGGCTACACCTTC.

Ten or more counts support this clonotype. This chain links TRBV12-3 or TRBV12-4 with TRBJ1-2; tentative D call: TRBD1 (5 bases). Deletions cut 3 bases from V and 0 bases from J, with 14 bases between. The CDR3 totals 16 residues. The DNA for the CDR3 is TGTGCCAGCAGTTTGGGCGACAGTGTAGCTAACTATGGCTACACCTTC. Translated: CASSLGDSVANYGYTF.

This clonotype has a count of ten or more. The chain employs TRBV28 and TRBJ1-5; TRBD1 matches at 9 bases. CDR3 size: 16 residues. Germline assignment: CDR1 MDHEN and CDR2 SYDVKM. Trimming took 4 bases from V and 3 from J; bases not matched to a gene: 7. The CDR3 reads CASSSTGGDSNQPQHF. In DNA form, the CDR3 reads TGTGCCAGCAGTTCGACAGGGGGAGACTCCAATCAGCCCCAGCATTTT.

For the CDR3, the DNA is TGTGCCAGCAGCTCGGGGGGACAGCACAATCAGCCCCAGCATTTT. Translation gives CASSSGGQHNQPQHF. This chain links TRBV28 with TRBJ1-5; 7 positions agree with TRBD1. Germline CDR1 and CDR2: MDHEN and SYDVKM. J lost 3 bases, V lost 6 bases, and 8 bases had no gene match. The CDR3 contains 15 residues.

This clonotype was recorded many times. The CDR3, as DNA: TGTGCCAGCAGTTTGGCTCTACACTACGAGCAGTACTTC. Protein sequence: CASSLALHYEQYF. The V and J genes are TRBV12-3 or TRBV12-4 and TRBJ2-7; no definite D call. This CDR3 region has 13 residues. The V end lost 3 bases, the J end lost 3 bases, and 9 bases lay between the germline ends.

This clonotype appeared many times. The chain is built from TRBV20-1 and TRBJ2-5; 10 bases line up with TRBD2. V lost 0 bases and J lost 6; bases outside the gene matches: 10. Germline CDR1 DFQATT, CDR2 SNEGSKA (reference sequence). CDR3 length: 16 residues. CDR3 loop: CSARDRKRGGPKTQYF. The CDR3 DNA is TGCAGTGCTAGAGATAGGAAGCGGGGGGGCCCCAAGACCCAGTACTTC.

The rearrangement links TRBV27 to TRBJ1-2, with D unresolved. Germline V lookup: CDR1 MNHEY, CDR2 SMNVEV (reference sequence). The CDR3 runs 14 residues. V lost 8 bases and J 1 base, leaving 14 bases between the germline ends. This CDR3 reads CASGSRWDNYGYTF. The CDR3 nucleotides are TGTGCCAGCGGGTCCCGGTGGGATAACTATGGCTACACCTTC.

This clonotype was counted ten times or more. The chain links TRBV6-1 to TRBJ1-5; TRBD1 aligns across 10 bases. V gave up 4 bases and J gave up 5 bases; unmatched junction bases: 2. Germline assignment: CDR1 MNHNS and CDR2 SASEGT. This CDR3 is built from 14 residues. As DNA, the CDR3 is TGTGCCAGCAGTGGAGGACAGGGGGATCAGCCCCAGCATTTT. The encoded protein is CASSGGQGDQPQHF.

This clonotype has ten or more counts. The V gene is TRBV6-2 or TRBV6-3, the J gene TRBJ2-5; D uncertain. V was cut by 4 bases and J by 5 bases, with 17 bases left in between. There are 15 residues in the CDR3. Germline CDR1 reads MNHEY; CDR2 reads SVGEGT. The DNA for the CDR3 is TGTGCCAGCAGTTCCCGGGCCTCCCGAGCGGAGACCCAGTACTTC. Translating gives CASSSRASRAETQYF.